This T cell receptor (beta chain) came from a study of radiotherapy plus CTLA-4 blockade in lung cancer. The CDR3 spans 12 residues. Germline trimming cut 6 bases from V and 4 bases from J; bases unmatched to any gene: 3. Germline assignment: CDR1 SQVTM and CDR2 ANQGSEA. It was focal radiation plus CTLA-4 blockade with ipilimumab that patients with chemo-refractory metastatic non-small-cell lung cancer received. Sequencing used immunoSEQ multiplex PCR; TCRdb keeps in-frame clones, though not all of them. This repertoire shows 89,000 or so clones, around 83% found once; its top ten account for 3% to 3.5%.

The sample here was peripheral blood, taken from a patient treated with radiotherapy plus ipilimumab. The TCR was taken from a human donor with non-small cell lung cancer who had a partial response to radiotherapy plus ipilimumab. The gene calls are TRBV29-1 and TRBJ2-3, with 8 bases lining up with TRBD2. The CDR3 reads CSVSGRADTQYF. The CDR3 DNA reads as TGCAGCGTGTCCGGGAGGGCAGATACGCAGTATTTT.